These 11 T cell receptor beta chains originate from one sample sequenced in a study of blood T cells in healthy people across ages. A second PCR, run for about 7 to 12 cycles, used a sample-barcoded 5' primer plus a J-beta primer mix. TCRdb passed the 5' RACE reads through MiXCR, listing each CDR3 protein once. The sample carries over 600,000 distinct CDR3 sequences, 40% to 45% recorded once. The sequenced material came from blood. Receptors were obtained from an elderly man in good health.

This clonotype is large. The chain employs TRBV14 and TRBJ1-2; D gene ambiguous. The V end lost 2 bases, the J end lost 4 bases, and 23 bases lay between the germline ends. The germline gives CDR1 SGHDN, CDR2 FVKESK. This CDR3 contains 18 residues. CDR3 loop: CASSQFHRSTQPTYGYTF. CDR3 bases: TGTGCCAGCAGCCAATTTCATCGATCCACTCAGCCCACCTATGGCTACACCTTC.

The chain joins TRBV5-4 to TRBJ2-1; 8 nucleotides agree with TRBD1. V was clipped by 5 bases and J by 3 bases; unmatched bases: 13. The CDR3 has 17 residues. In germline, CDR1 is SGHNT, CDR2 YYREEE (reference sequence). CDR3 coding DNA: TGTGCCAGCAGTTCCACGCAGGGGGCCGCCGGCTACAATGAGCAGTTCTTC. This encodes CASSSTQGAAGYNEQFF.

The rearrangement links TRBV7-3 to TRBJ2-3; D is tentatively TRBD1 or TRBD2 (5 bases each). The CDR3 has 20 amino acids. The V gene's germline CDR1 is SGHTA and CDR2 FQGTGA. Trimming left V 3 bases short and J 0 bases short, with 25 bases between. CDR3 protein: CASSLPGPGSVLESTDTQYF. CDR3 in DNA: TGTGCCAGCAGCTTGCCGGGACCGGGGAGCGTTCTCGAAAGCACAGATACGCAGTATTTT. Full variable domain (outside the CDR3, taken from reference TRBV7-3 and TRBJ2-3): GAGVSQTPSNKVTEKGKYVELRCDPISGHTALYWYRQSLGQGPEFLIYFQGTGAADDSGLPNDRFFAVRPEGSVSTLKIQRTERGDSAVYLCASSLPGPGSVLESTDTQYFGPGTRLTVL.

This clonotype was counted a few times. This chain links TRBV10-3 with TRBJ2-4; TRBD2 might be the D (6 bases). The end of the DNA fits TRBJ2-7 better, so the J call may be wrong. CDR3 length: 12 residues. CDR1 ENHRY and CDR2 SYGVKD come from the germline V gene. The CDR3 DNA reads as TGTGCCATCAGTGTCGTGGGGGGCGAGCAGTACTTC. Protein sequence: CAISVVGGEQYF.

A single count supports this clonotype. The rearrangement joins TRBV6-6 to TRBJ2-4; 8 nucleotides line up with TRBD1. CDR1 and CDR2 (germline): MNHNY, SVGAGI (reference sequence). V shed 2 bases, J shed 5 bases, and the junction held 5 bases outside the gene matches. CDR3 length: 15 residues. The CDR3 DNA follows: TGTGCCAGCAGTTACGGACAGGGTGGCCAAAACATTCAGTACTTC. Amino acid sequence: CASSYGQGGQNIQYF.

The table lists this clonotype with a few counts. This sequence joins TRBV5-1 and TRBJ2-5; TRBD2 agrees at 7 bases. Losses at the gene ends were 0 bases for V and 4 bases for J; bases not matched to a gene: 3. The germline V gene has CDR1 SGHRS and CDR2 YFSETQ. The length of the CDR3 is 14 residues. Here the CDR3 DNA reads TGCGCCAGCAGCTTGGAAACGGGAGGAGAGACCCAGTACTTC. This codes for CASSLETGGETQYF.

CDR3 nucleotide sequence: TGCGCCAGCAGCCAAGATCTACCGGGAGCCCGCGAGACCCAGTACTTC. This translates into CASSQDLPGARETQYF. The gene calls are TRBV4-3 and TRBJ2-5; D may be TRBD2 (6 bases). Germline loops: CDR1 LGHNA, CDR2 YSLEER. The CDR3 runs 16 residues. Trimming removed 0 bases from V and 5 bases from J, with 16 bases in between.

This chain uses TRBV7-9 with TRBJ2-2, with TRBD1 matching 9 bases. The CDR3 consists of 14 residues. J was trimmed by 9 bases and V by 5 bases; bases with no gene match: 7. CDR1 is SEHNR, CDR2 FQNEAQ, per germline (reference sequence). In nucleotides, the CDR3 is TGTGCCAGCAGCCCGGGACAGGGAATCCGGGAGCTGTTTTTT. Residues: CASSPGQGIRELFF.

Here the CDR3 reads CASSLQGSTIQETQYF. Written as DNA, the CDR3 is TGTGCCAGCAGCTTACAAGGATCTACTATACAAGAGACCCAGTACTTC. The V call is TRBV7-6, the J call TRBJ2-5; D not resolved. CDR1 and CDR2 from the germline V gene are SGHVS and FNYEAQ. V shed 2 bases and J shed 2 bases, with 15 bases lying between them. The CDR3 extends over 16 amino acids.

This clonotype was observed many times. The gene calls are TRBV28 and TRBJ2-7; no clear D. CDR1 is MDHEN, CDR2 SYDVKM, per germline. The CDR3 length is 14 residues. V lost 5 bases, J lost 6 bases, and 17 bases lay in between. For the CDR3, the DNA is TGTGCCAGCAGTACTCCCCCCCTTCCGACCGAGCAGTACTTC. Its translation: CASSTPPLPTEQYF.

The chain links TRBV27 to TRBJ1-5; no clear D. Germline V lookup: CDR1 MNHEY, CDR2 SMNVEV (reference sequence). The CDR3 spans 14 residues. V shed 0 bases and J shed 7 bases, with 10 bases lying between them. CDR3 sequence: CASSLSGVRQPQHF. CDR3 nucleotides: TGTGCCAGCAGTTTATCTGGCGTACGCCAGCCCCAGCATTTT.